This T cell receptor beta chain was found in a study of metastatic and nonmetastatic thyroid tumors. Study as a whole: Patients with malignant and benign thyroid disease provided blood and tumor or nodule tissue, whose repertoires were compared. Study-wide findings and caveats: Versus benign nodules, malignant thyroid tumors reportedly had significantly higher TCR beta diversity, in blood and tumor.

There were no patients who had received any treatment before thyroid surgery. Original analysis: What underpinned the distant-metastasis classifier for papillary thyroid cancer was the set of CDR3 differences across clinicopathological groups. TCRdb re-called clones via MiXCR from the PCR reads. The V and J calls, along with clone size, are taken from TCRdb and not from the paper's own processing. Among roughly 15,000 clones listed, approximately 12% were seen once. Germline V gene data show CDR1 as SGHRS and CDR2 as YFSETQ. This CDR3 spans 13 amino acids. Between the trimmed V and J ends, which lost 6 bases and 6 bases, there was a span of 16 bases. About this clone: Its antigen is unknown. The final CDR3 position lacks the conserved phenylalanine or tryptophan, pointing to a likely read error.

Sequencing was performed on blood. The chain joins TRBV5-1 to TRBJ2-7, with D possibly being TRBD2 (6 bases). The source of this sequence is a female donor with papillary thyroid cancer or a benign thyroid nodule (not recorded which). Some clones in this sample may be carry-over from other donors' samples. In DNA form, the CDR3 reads TGCGCCAGCATTAGCGGTACTTTAAGCGAGCAGTACCTC. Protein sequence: CASISGTLSEQYL.